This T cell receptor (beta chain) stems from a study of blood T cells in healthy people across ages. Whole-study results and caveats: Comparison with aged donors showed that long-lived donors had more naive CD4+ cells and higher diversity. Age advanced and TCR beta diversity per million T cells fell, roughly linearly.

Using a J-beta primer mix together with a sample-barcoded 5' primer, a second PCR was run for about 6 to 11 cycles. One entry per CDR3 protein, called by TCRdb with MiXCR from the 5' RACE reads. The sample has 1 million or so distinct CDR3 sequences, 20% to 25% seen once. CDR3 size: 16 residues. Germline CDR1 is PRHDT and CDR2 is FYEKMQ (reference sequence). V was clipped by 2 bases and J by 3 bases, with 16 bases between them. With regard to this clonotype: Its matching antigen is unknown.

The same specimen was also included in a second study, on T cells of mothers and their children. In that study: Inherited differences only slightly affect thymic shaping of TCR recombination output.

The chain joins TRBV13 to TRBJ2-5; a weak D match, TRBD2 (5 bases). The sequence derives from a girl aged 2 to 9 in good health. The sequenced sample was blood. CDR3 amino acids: CASSLTPTTTKETQYF. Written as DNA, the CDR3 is TGTGCCAGCAGCTTAACCCCCACCACGACTAAAGAGACCCAGTACTTC.